A single T cell receptor beta chain is shown here with its context. What antigen it recognizes has not been identified. No base qualities exist here, and no much larger clone lies one base off it. Taken from the germline V gene (reference sequence), the CDR1 and CDR2 loops are SGHNT and YYREEE. The cysteine opens and the phenylalanine closes a CDR3 of 13 amino acids. The kept DNA is CDR3 alone, 39 bases in frame from the first base. V lost 5 bases and J lost 2 bases, and the count of bases not matched to a germline gene is 4. The source of the sample is a study of cytomegalovirus exposure and HLA in healthy donors (TCRdb year 2017). Regarding the complete study: According to an earlier analysis of 587 of the donors, 150 million to 200 million T cells yielded some 120 million unique TCR beta sequences and about 280 Gb of sequence data. An early release covering roughly 580 HLA-typed donors comprised about 300 gigabases of sequencing data and around 86 million unique TCR sequences. The genetic ancestry cluster associated with self-reported Caucasian donors included approximately 85% of the 398 genotyped donors. The study aimed to test whether cataloging public T cell receptors could reveal signatures of past pathogen exposure. The T cell repertoires of around 730 subjects were profiled by immunosequencing and related to cytomegalovirus serostatus. Besides the first cohort of roughly 700 subjects, a separate validation cohort made up of over a hundred different subjects was used. High-throughput TCR immunosequencing, statistical association of individual TCRs with disease status, and machine learning were combined to predict cytomegalovirus infection status. In a later analysis, previously published TCR beta repertoires from hundreds of donors were re-analyzed and high-resolution HLA genotyping was added so that TCR occurrence patterns could be studied. The later analysis used no new phenotypic data to find candidate immune exposures, relying instead on TCR beta sequences and their occurrence across donors. To decide whether each TCR beta V gene segment behaved as functional or pseudogenic, an earlier analysis of 587 of the donors relied on high-throughput TCR beta sequencing. Donor age, sex, ethnicity and CMV serostatus were compiled together with the repertoire data. A later genetic analysis used genome-wide SNP genotypes for about 65% of the 666 donors, treating that subset as a discovery cohort. All discovery cohort repertoires had been generated using a single sequencing platform. HLA typing included class I and class II loci at four-digit resolution. Typing coverage differed by locus: A, B, C, DRB1 and DQB1 were typed in about 629-640 donors, DQA1 in 500 to 550, DPA1 in around 600, and DPB1 in 400 to 490. About five DR-DQ haplotypes were handled as single units for association and clustering because linkage in the cohort was strong. Among some 400 genotyped donors of the cohort, an average of around 220,000 unique TCR beta nucleotide sequences was sequenced per donor, of which approximately 19% were non-productive. Here is what the overall study found, with its caveats: Because HLA typing was unavailable for some donors at each locus, only the typed subset was used in association tests. This cohort had only TCR beta chains sequenced, and the lack of alpha or paired-chain data limited which features could be detected. An earlier analysis of approximately 500 of the donors showed that most TCR beta V segments appeared in productive rearrangements either about 87% or about 30% of the time, which broadly matched IMGT annotations. The study listed 150 to 200 TCR beta chains as associated with cytomegalovirus. According to a later analysis, parvovirus B19, influenza, CMV and Epstein-Barr virus appeared linked to several top co-occurrence clusters. Strong co-occurrence of HLA alleles, especially DR and DQ, made assigning TCR associations to individual alleles difficult. In both the original and validation cohorts, the classifier was reported to diagnose cytomegalovirus status with high specificity and sensitivity. Some IMGT-functional V segments, including TRBV6-2 and TRBV6-3, could not be told apart with the 87-base-pair reads, so those segments were excluded. The presence/absence analyses assumed that sequencing depth was roughly uniform across donors, and that assumption may not be true. Because counts were too low, roughly 17 rarely observed V segments, including chromosome 9 orphons, were left out of the earlier analysis of a few hundred of the donors. In vitro tests confirmed that a few of the cytomegalovirus-associated TCR beta chains recognize cytomegalovirus antigens. A group of highly shared sequence variants was considered likely to be a technical artifact of the sequencing pipeline. The only immune exposure information available for the cohort was CMV serostatus. Linkage disequilibrium might explain the correlated functional status among segregating V segments, but an unknown experimental factor could not be excluded. In a later analysis, HLA-associated TCR beta chains showed more clonal expansion and lower generation probabilities than non-associated chains that were equally common. In a later analysis, most CMV-associated TCR beta chains were found to appear HLA-restricted, with HLA associations seemingly driven largely by CMV exposure. Most TCR sequences were observed very rarely across donors, whereas some public TCRs were present in many individuals. V-gene and J-gene trimming of TCR beta chains was associated with a missense DCLRE1C variant in a later genetic analysis, and the association was replicated in an independent cohort. According to the authors, the approach could potentially be generalized to other disease states and immunological phenotypes. In a later genetic analysis, fewer N-insertions in productive TCRs were reported among donors in an Asian-associated ancestry cluster than the roughly 710-donor mean. In a later analysis, some 17,000 TCR beta sequences were associated with specific HLA alleles at a false discovery rate of 0.05. According to a later analysis, TCR association rates differed among HLA loci, with DRB1 alleles showing the most associated TCRs and HLA-C alleles showing the fewest. A further reported finding was that TCR beta sequences accurately predicted the HLA-A and HLA-B alleles for most subjects in the first cohort.

The cohort was made up of hundreds of healthy bone marrow donors. At the time of sampling, all cohort members were nominally healthy, though unrecorded immune exposures were likely present. The donor tested CMV seronegative, placing the donor among the 300 to 450 seronegative members of the cohort. Every donor gave a peripheral blood sample, and the peripheral blood mononuclear cells from that sample were used for TCR beta sequencing. The Qiagen DNeasy Blood Extraction Kit was used to extract genomic DNA from the blood cell samples. The library was made by the immunoSEQ multiplex PCR assay. For the multiplex PCR, a mixture combining 60 forward primers for TCR Vbeta segments and 13 reverse primers for TCR Jbeta segments was used. A multiplex PCR assay on genomic DNA amplified the CDR3 region of rearranged TCR beta genes. On the Illumina HiSeq System, the amplified TCR beta libraries were sequenced as 87-base-pair reads. Regarding the original processing steps: A later analysis counted about 80 million unique TCR beta chains across the approximately 700 repertoires, and 9 million to 14 million of these chains were shared by at least two donors. To remove PCR and sequencing errors, raw reads were error-corrected and collapsed into unique sequences using a nearest-neighbor algorithm that merged closely related sequences. To assign V, D and J gene segments, CDR3 sequences were aligned to IMGT reference sequences. Each retained sequence needed at least a six-nucleotide match to both a V gene segment and a J gene segment. Rearrangements were classified as productive when the CDR3 lacked stop codons and remained in frame with V and J, and all other rearrangements were classified as non-productive. Following IMGT convention, CDR3 was defined as the stretch from the second conserved V-encoded cysteine to the conserved J-encoded phenylalanine. The earlier analysis of about 620 of the donors excluded sequences that lacked an unambiguous match to a single V gene segment. In an earlier analysis of several hundred of the donors, V segments were called functional above 56.7% productive rearrangements and were called segregating when the between-donor standard deviation exceeded 5%. To diagnose cytomegalovirus status from the catalog of TCR beta chain sequences, a statistical classification framework was built. In a later analysis, TCR nucleotide sequences were compared against IMGT/GENE-DB human TR gene sequences so that V and J genes could be assigned. Using the TCRdist pipeline, a later analysis assigned CDR3 sequences along with most-parsimonious VDJ recombination scenarios. In a later analysis, each TCR beta chain was defined by its CDR3 amino acid sequence together with its V-gene family, and reads without a unique V-gene family were excluded. As a way to deal with suspected cross-contamination and a sequencing artifact, a later analysis dropped 450 to 600 nucleotide sequences that were highly shared and had low generation probability. In a later analysis, a clonal expansion index was calculated for each public chain from normalized within-repertoire ranks of inferred template counts. In a later analysis, generation probabilities were computed with a VDJ recombination model fitted to out-of-frame rearrangements, and the resulting probabilities were checked against IGoR. Hypergeometric tests were used in a later analysis to score TCR-TCR, TCR-HLA and TCR-CMV co-occurrence, with a repertoire-size bias correction applied to the TCR pairs. A later analysis estimated false discovery rates by permuting HLA or CMV assignments 20 times. In a later analysis, co-occurring TCRs were grouped using DBSCAN, with TCRdist sequence similarity added in when clustering inside HLA-allele-positive subsets. Repertoires with fewer than 30,000 or more than 120,000 public chains were left out of co-occurrence clustering, as were five repertoires with anomalous nucleotide sharing. The table comes from immuneACCESS by way of TCRdb, which keeps in-frame sequences with V and J called. Part of the clones is missing from these tables; in studies checked, under half for an unresolved V gene and the rest for unknown reasons. The D gene and trimming were derived from the DNA, and the V and J assignments and clone size from that table. This sample is represented by about 83,000 clones; about three quarters of them were singletons. Of the sample, around 8.4% is held by the ten largest clones.

Rearrangement joined TRBV5-4 to TRBJ2-7, with 7 bases matching TRBD2. This receptor was obtained from a man aged 55 to 70 in good health and CMV-seronegative. Sequencing was done on a sample of PBMCs. The CDR3 protein: CASSIGRTYEQYF. The base sequence is TGTGCCAGCAGTATCGGGAGGACCTACGAGCAGTACTTC.